This TCR beta chain was observed in a study of T cell responses to AZD1222 COVID-19 vaccine. As for this clone: The antigen is not known.

CDR3 length equals 13 residues. Trimming cost V 4 bases and J 0 bases, with 6 bases left between them. Germline assignment: CDR1 SGHTA and CDR2 FQGNSA. Some clones are missing from TCRdb's copy, which holds only in-frame ones; the method was immunoSEQ multiplex PCR. The profile shows around 92,000 clones, approximately 91% of them singletons. The study, taken as a whole, reports: Most donors were white British, females outnumbered males, and clonal diversity was possibly underestimated. With dominance at 160-218 and 743-854, vaccine-associated CD4 TCRs spanned spike.

The sample here was peripheral blood, taken on day 0 of AZD1222 vaccination. The receptor was derived from an adult in good health. The chain has TRBV7-2 and TRBJ1-1; D is unclear. The CDR3 nucleotides read TGTGCCAGCAGCTCTGGACTGAACACTGAAGCTTTCTTT. Amino acids: CASSSGLNTEAFF.